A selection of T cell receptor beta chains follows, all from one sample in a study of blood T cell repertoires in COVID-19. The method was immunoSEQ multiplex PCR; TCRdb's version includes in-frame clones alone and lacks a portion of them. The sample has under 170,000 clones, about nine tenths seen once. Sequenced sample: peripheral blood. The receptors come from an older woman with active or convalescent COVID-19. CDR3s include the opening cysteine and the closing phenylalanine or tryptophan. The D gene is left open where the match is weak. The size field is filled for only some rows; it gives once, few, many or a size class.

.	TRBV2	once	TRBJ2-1	TGTGCCAGCATGCCAGCGTCCTACAATGAGCAGTTCTTC	CASMPASYNEQFF
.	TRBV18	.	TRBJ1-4	TGTGCCAGCTCACCACAGATGGGGAGACGTATCGGGGAAAAACTGTTTTTT	CASSPQMGRRIGEKLFF
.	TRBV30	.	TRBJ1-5	TGTGCCTTGAGGGGGGGGGTCAATCAGCCCCAGCATTTT	CALRGGVNQPQHF
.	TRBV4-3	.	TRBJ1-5	TGCGCCAGCAGCCAAGATGTGCAGGGCAATCAGCCCCAGCATTTT	CASSQDVQGNQPQHF
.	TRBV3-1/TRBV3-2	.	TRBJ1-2	TGTGCCAGCAGCCTCGGGGGTAGATCTAACTATGGCTACACCTTC	CASSLGGRSNYGYTF
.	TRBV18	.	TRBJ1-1	TGTGCCAGCTCATTACTACAGGGACGGAACACTGAAGCTTTCTTT	CASSLLQGRNTEAFF
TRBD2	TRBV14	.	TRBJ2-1	TGTGCCAGCAGCCAAGCGGGGGGGGAGCAGTTCTTC	CASSQAGGEQFF
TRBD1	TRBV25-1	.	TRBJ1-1	TGTGCCAGCAGTACTGGGACAGGTGGGAATATGAACACTGAAGCTTTCTTT	CASSTGTGGNMNTEAFF
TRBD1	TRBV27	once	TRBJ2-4	TGTGCCAGCAGGACAGGGGCTCACATTCAGTACTTC	CASRTGAHIQYF
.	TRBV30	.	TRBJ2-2	TGTGCCTGGAGTTCCTACACCGGGGAGCTGTTTTTT	CAWSSYTGELFF
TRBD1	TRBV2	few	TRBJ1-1	TGTGCCAGCAGTGTGGGACAGGGCCGTATGAACACTGAAGCTTTCTTT	CASSVGQGRMNTEAFF
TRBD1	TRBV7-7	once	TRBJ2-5	TGTGCTAGCAGCCTGGGGACAGAAGAGACCCAGTACTTC	CASSLGTEETQYF
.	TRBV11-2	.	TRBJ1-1	TGTGCCAGCAGCCCGGTGGGGGGTAACACTGAAGCTTTCTTT	CASSPVGGNTEAFF
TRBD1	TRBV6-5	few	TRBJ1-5	TGTGCCAGCAGGGCCGGGACAGGTGGTGCTCAGCCCCAGCATTTT	CASRAGTGGAQPQHF
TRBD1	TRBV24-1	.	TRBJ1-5	TGTGCCAACTACAGGGGATCCAATCAGCCCCAGCATTTT	CANYRGSNQPQHF
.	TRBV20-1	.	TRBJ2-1	TGCAGTGCTAGTATGGGGACTTTGGGCAATGAGCAGTTCTTC	CSASMGTLGNEQFF
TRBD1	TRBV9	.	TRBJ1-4	TGTGCCAGCAGCGTACCCGGGACAGGGAATGAAAAACTGTTTTTT	CASSVPGTGNEKLFF
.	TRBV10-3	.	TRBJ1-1	TGTGCCATCAGTGATTTGTACAGTACTGAAGCTTTCTTT	CAISDLYSTEAFF
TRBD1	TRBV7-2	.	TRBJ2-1	TGTGCCAGCAGCTTAGGTGGGGGACAGGGGGTCAATGAGCAGTTCTTC	CASSLGGGQGVNEQFF
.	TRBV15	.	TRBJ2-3	TGTGCCACCAGCCCCGGCAGGGCGACCACAGATACGCAGTATTTT	CATSPGRATTDTQYF
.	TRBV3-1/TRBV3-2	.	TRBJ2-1	TGTGCCAGCAGCCAAGATATTCCGCAGGGATCCTACAATGAGCAGTTCTTC	CASSQDIPQGSYNEQFF
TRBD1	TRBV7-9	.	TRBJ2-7	TGTGCCAGCAGCTTAGGGGACAGGGGGCTCGAGGAGCAGTACTTC	CASSLGDRGLEEQYF
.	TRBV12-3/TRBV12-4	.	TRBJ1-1	TGTGCCAGCAGTTTAGGAGGCCTCACTGAAGCTTTCTTT	CASSLGGLTEAFF
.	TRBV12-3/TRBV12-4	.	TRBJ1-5	TGTGCCAGCAGTTTGAGGGATCAGCCCCAGCATTTT	CASSLRDQPQHF
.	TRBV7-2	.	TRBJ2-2	TGTGCCAGCAGCTTACAGGGCAGGGTGAACACCGGGGAGCTGTTTTTT	CASSLQGRVNTGELFF
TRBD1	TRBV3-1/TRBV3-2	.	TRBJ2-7	TGTGCCAGCAGCCGTGGACAGGGCGAAGTCGAGCAGTACTTC	CASSRGQGEVEQYF
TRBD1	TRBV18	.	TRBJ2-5	TGTGCCAGCTCTCCACCTACAGGGGGCTCAGAGACCCAGTACTTC	CASSPPTGGSETQYF
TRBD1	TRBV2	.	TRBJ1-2	TGTGCCAGCAGTGAAGTCCCGACAGGGAACACCTTC	CASSEVPTGNTF
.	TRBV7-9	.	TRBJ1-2	TGTGCCAGCAGCTTAGTACAAGGGGTTGATGGCTACACCTTC	CASSLVQGVDGYTF
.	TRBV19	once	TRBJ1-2	TGTGCCAGTAATCCCCAAGGGGACTATGGCTACACCTTC	CASNPQGDYGYTF
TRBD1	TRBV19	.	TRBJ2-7	TGTGCCAGTAGTATGGGACAGGGTTACGAGCAGTACTTC	CASSMGQGYEQYF
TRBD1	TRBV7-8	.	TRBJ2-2	TGTGCCAGCAGCTTAGTAGTGGACAGGGTGTCCGGGGAGCTGTTTTTT	CASSLVVDRVSGELFF
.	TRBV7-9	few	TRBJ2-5	TGTGCCAGCAGCTTGGCAGGGGGGATAGAGACCCAGTACTTC	CASSLAGGIETQYF
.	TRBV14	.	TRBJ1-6	TGTGCCAGCAGCCAGCCAGGGTCGAATTCACCCCTCCACTTT	CASSQPGSNSPLHF
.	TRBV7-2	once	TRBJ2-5	TGTGCCAGCAGCTATGTGGGGGGGACCCAGTACTTC	CASSYVGGTQYF
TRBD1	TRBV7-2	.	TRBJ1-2	TGTGCCAGCAGCTTCGACAGGGCTCCCAACTATGGCTACACCTTC	CASSFDRAPNYGYTF
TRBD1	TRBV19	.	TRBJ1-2	TGTGCCAGTCAGAGATTGGGACAGGGGTTTCCTTATGGCTACACCTTC	CASQRLGQGFPYGYTF
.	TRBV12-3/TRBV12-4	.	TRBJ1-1	TGTGCCAGCAGCCACGGACTAAAGGCTTTCTTT	CASSHGLKAFF
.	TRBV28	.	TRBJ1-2	TGTGCCAGCAGTTATGGGGGGAGTGGCTACACCTTC	CASSYGGSGYTF
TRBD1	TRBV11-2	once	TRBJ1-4	TGTGCCAGCAGCTTAGTTCCGGGACAGGGGACAGGGAGTAATGAAAAACTGTTTTTT	CASSLVPGQGTGSNEKLFF
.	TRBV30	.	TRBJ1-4	TGTGCCTGGAGTGCCGGGGGGGGTGAAAAACTGTTTTTT	CAWSAGGGEKLFF
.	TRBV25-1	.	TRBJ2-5	TGTGCCAGCAGTGAATCTTTGGGCAGAGAGACCCAGTACTTC	CASSESLGRETQYF
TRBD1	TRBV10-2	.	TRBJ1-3	TGCGCCAGCAGTGGACAGGGAGGAATCGGCAACACCATATATTTT	CASSGQGGIGNTIYF